A selection of T cell receptor beta chains follows, all from one sample in a study of T cell repertoires in cytomegalovirus infection. TCRdb processed the reads anew with MiXCR; each CDR3 protein has one entry. Of 400,000 to 550,000 distinct CDR3 sequences in the sample, approximately 11% were seen once. Sequencing input: PBMCs. Every receptor here comes from a human donor in good health (CMV status not recorded). Some clones in this sample may be carry-over from other donors' samples. The CDR3 runs from the conserved cysteine through the conserved F or W. The D gene is left open where the match is weak. Clone size is shown for a subset of rows, as once, few, many or a class of expanded clone.

CDR3	DNA	J	size	V	D
CASTSVGKNIQYF	TGTGCCAGCACCTCAGTGGGGAAAAACATTCAGTACTTC	TRBJ2-4	many	TRBV12-3/TRBV12-4	NA
CASTPPRRTTEQFF	TGTGCCAGCACCCCTCCCAGGAGAACCACTGAGCAGTTCTTC	TRBJ2-1	many	TRBV28	NA
CASSPTGVLTDTQYF	TGTGCCAGCAGCCCGACAGGGGTGCTCACGGATACGCAGTATTTT	TRBJ2-3	NA	TRBV7-9	TRBD1
CASSEDGGELQFF	TGTGCCAGCAGTGAAGATGGCGGAGAATTACAGTTCTTC	TRBJ2-1	many	TRBV6-1	NA
CASSLKGTYGYTF	TGTGCCAGCAGCTTAAAGGGGACCTATGGCTACACCTTC	TRBJ1-2	many	TRBV14	NA
CASSKEPGGTSNQPQHF	TGTGCCAGCAGTAAAGAGCCAGGGGGTACTAGCAATCAGCCCCAGCATTTT	TRBJ1-5	many	TRBV6-1	TRBD1
CASSYGGAGETQYF	TGTGCCAGTTCTTATGGGGGCGCTGGGGAGACCCAGTACTTC	TRBJ2-5	few	TRBV2	NA
CASSVIAPQETQYF	TGTGCCAGCAGTGTAATAGCTCCTCAAGAGACCCAGTACTTC	TRBJ2-5	many	TRBV28	NA
CASSIDSEAFF	TGTGCCAGTAGTATCGACTCTGAAGCTTTCTTT	TRBJ1-1	many	TRBV19	NA
CAIGTAGNTEAFF	TGTGCCATTGGGACAGCCGGGAACACTGAAGCTTTCTTT	TRBJ1-1	few	TRBV10-3	TRBD1
CASSFGQGARETQYF	TGTGCCAGCAGCTTCGGACAGGGGGCGCGGGAGACCCAGTACTTC	TRBJ2-5	many	TRBV7-3	TRBD1
CASSITVSTDTQYF	TGTGCCAGTAGTATAACTGTTAGCACAGATACGCAGTATTTT	TRBJ2-3	NA	TRBV19	NA